This T cell receptor beta chain was obtained from a study of cytomegalovirus exposure and HLA in healthy donors. Points on this clone: The antigen is unknown.

The PCR made use of 60 Vbeta and 13 Jbeta primers. Only in-frame clones appear in the TCRdb table, and some are missing; sequencing was by immunoSEQ multiplex PCR. This specimen shows 85,000 to 110,000 clones; the ten leading clones hold about 3.2%. Germline CDR1 and CDR2: LGHNA and YSLEER. The CDR3 is 15 residues long. After removal of 1 base from V and 6 bases from J, the junction contained 3 bases not matched to a gene. General observations from the study: Sequencing likely produced, as an artifact, a cluster of highly shared sequence variants. Roughly uniform sequencing depth across donors was assumed, possibly incorrectly.

This sequence originates from a man aged 35-49 years in good health and CMV-seronegative. The specimen was PBMCs. The V call is TRBV4-3, the J call TRBJ2-7, with TRBD2 matching 13 bases. The CDR3: CASSQGTSGSVEQYF. CDR3 in DNA: TGCGCCAGCAGCCAAGGGACTAGCGGGAGCGTCGAGCAGTACTTC.